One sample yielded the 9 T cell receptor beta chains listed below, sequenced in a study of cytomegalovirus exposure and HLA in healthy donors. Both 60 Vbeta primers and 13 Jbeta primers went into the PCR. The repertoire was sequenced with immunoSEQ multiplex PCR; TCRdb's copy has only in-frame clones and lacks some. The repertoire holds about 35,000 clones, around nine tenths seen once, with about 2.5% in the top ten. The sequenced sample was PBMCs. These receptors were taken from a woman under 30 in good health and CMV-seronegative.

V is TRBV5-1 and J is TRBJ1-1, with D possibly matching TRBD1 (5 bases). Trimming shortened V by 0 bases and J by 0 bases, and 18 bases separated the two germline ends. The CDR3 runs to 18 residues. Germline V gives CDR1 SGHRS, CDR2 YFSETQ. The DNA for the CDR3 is TGCGCCAGCAGCTTGGGGGGCAGGGAAACTCTAATGAACACTGAAGCTTTCTTT. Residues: CASSLGGRETLMNTEAFF.

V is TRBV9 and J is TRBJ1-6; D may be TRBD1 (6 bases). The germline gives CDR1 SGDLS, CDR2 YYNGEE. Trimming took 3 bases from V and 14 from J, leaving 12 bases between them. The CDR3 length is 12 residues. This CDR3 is CASSATGQTLHF. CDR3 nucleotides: TGTGCCAGCAGCGCGACAGGACAGACCCTCCACTTT.

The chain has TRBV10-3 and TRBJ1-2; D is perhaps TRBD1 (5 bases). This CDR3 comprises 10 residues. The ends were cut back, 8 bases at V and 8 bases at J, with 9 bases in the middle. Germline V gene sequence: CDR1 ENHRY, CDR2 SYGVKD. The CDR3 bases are TGTGCCATCTTGCAGGGCGGCTACACCTTC. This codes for CAILQGGYTF.

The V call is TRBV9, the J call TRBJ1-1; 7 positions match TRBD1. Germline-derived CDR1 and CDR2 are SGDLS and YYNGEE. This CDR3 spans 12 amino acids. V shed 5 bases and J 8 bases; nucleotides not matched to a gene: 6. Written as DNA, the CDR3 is TGTGCCAGCAGTAGAGACAGGGCGGAAGCTTTCTTT. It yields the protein CASSRDRAEAFF. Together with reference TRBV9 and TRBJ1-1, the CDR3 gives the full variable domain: DSGVTQTPKHLITATGQRVTLRCSPRSGDLSVYWYQQSLDQGLQFLIQYYNGEERAKGNILERFSAQQFPDLHSELNLSSLELGDSALYFCASSRDRAEAFFGQGTRLTVV.

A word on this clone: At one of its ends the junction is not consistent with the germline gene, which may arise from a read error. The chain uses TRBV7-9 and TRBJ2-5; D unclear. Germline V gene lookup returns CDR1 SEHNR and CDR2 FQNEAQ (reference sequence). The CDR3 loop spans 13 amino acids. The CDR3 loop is CSSSFSVQETQYF. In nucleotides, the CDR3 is TGTTCCAGCAGCTTCAGCGTACAAGAGACCCAGTACTTC.

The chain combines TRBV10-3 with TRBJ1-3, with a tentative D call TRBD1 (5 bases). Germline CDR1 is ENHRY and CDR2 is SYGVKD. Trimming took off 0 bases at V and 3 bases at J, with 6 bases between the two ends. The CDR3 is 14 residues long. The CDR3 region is CAISESRGGNTIYF. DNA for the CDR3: TGTGCCATCAGTGAGTCTAGGGGTGGAAACACCATATATTTT.

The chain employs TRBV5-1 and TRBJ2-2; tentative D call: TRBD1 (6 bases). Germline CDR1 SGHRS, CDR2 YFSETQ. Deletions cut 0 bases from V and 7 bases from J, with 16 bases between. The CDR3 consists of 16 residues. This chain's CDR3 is CASSLAGAGDVGELFF. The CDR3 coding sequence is TGCGCCAGCAGCTTGGCCGGAGCAGGGGACGTCGGGGAGCTGTTTTTT.

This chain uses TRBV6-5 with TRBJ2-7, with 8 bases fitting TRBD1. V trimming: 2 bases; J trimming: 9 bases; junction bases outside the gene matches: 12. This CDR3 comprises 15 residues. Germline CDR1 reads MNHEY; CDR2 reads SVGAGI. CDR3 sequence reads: CASSYGRQGPRGQYF. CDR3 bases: TGTGCCAGCAGTTACGGGCGACAGGGGCCTCGAGGGCAGTACTTC.

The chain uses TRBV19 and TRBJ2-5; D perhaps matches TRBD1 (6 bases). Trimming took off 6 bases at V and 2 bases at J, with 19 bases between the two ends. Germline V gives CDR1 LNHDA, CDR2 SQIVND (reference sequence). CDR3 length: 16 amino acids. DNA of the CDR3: TGTGCCAGTAGGAACAGGGCCGTAGGGATACAAGAGACCCAGTACTTC. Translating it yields CASRNRAVGIQETQYF.